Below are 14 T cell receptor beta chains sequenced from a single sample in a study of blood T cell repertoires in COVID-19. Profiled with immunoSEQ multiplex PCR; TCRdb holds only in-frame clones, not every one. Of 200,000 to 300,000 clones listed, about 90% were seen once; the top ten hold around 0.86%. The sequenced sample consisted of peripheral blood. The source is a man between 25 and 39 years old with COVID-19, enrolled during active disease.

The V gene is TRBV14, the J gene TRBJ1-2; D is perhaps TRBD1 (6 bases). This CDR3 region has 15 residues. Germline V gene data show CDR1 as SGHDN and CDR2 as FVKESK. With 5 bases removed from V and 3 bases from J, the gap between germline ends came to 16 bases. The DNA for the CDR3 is TGTGCCAGCAGCGAAGGGCAGGGGCCCTACTATGGCTACACCTTC. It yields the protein CASSEGQGPYYGYTF.

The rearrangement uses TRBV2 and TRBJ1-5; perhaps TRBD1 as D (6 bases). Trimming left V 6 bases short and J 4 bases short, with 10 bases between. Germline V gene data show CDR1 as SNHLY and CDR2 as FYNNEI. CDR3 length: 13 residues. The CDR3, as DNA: TGTGCCAGCAGGTCGGACAGTAATCAGCCCCAGCATTTT. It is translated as CASRSDSNQPQHF. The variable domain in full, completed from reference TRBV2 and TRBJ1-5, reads EPEVTQTPSHQVTQMGQEVILRCVPISNHLYFYWYRQILGQKVEFLVSFYNNEISEKSEIFDDQFSVERPDGSNFTLKIRSTKLEDSAMYFCASRSDSNQPQHFGDGTRLSIL.

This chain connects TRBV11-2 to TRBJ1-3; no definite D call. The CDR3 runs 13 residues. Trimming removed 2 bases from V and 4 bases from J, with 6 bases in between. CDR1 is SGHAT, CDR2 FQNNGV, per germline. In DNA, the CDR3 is TGTGCCAGCAGCTTATTGACAGGAAACACCATATATTTT. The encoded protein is CASSLLTGNTIYF. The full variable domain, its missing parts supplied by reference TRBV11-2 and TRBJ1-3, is EAGVAQSPRYKIIEKRQSVAFWCNPISGHATLYWYQQILGQGPKLLIQFQNNGVVDDSQLPKDRFSAERLKGVDSTLKIQPAKLEDSAVYLCASSLLTGNTIYFGEGSWLTVV.

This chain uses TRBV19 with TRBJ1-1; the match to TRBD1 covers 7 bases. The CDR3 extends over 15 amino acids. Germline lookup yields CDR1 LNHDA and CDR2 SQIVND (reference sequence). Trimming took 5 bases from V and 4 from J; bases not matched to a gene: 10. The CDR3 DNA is TGTGCCAGTAGTCCCTGGACAGGCGGCGGCACTGAAGCTTTCTTT. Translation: CASSPWTGGGTEAFF.

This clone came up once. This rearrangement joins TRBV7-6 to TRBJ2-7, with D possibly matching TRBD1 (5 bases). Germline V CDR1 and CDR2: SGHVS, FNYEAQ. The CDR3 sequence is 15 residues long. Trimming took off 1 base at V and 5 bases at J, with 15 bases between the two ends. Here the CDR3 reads CASSLGGPSEDEQYF. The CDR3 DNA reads TGTGCCAGCAGCTTAGGGGGCCCGTCCGAGGACGAGCAGTACTTC.

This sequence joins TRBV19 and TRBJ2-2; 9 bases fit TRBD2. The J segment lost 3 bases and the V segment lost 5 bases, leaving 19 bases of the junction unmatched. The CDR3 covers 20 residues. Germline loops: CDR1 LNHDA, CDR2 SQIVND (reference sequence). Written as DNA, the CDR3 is TGTGCCAGTAGTCGACGTTCCGGCGGGGGGGCCATTTGGGACACCGGGGAGCTGTTTTTT. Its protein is CASSRRSGGGAIWDTGELFF. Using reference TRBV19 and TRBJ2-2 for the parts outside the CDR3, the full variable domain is DGGITQSPKYLFRKEGQNVTLSCEQNLNHDAMYWYRQDPGQGLRLIYYSQIVNDFQKGDIAEGYSVSREKKESFPLTVTSAQKNPTAFYLCASSRRSGGGAIWDTGELFFGEGSRLTVL.

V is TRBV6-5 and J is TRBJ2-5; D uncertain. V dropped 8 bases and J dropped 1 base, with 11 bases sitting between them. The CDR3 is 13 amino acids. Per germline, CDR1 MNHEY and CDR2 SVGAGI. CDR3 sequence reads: CASRGTVQETQYF. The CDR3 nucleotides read TGTGCCAGCCGCGGTACGGTCCAAGAGACCCAGTACTTC.

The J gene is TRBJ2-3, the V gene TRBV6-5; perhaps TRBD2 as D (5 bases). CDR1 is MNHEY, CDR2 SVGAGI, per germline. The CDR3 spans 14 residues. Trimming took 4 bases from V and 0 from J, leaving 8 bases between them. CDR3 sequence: CASSWGASTDTQYF. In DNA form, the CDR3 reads TGTGCCAGCAGTTGGGGAGCTAGCACAGATACGCAGTATTTT.

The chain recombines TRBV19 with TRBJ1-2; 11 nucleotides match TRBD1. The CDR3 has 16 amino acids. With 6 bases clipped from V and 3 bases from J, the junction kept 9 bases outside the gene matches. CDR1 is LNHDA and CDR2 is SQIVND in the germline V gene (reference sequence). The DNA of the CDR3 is TGTGCCAGTAGCCCGATGGGACAGGGGGACGACTATGGCTACACCTTC. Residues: CASSPMGQGDDYGYTF.

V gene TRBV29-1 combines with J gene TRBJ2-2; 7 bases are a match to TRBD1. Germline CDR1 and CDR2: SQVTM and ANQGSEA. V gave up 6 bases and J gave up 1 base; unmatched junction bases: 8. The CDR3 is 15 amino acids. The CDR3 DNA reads TGCAGCGTCAAATCGGACAGGAAGAACACCGGGGAGCTGTTTTTT. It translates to CSVKSDRKNTGELFF.

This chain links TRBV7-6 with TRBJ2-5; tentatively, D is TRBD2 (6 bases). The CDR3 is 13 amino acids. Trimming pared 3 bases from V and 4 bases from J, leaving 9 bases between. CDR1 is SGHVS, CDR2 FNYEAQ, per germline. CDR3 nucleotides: TGTGCCAGCAGCTTCGGGACTCTAGAGACCCAGTACTTC. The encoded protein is CASSFGTLETQYF. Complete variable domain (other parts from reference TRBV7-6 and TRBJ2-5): GAGVSQSPRYKVTKRGQDVALRCDPISGHVSLYWYRQALGQGPEFLTYFNYEAQQDKSGLPNDRFSAERPEGSISTLTIQRTEQRDSAMYRCASSFGTLETQYFGPGTRLLVL.

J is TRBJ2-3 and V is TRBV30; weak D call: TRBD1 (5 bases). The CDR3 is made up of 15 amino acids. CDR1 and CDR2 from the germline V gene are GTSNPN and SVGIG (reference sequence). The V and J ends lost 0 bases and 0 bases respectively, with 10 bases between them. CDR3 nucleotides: TGTGCCTGGAGTGTAGACAGCTCTAGCACAGATACGCAGTATTTT. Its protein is CAWSVDSSSTDTQYF.

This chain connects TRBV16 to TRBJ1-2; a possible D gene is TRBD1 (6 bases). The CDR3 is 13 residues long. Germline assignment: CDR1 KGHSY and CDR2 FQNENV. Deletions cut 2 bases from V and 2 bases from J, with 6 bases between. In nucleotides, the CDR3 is TGTGCCAGCAGCCAAGACAGGAACTATGGCTACACCTTC. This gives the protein CASSQDRNYGYTF.

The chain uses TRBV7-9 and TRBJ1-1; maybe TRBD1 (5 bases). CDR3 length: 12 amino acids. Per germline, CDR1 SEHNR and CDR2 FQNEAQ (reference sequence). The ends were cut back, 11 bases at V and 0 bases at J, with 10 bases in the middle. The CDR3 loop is CAARQLNTEAFF. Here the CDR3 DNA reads TGTGCCGCAAGACAGTTGAACACTGAAGCTTTCTTT. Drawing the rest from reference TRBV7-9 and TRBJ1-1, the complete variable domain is DTGVSQNPRHKITKRGQNVTFRCDPISEHNRLYWYRQTLGQGPEFLTYFQNEAQLEKSRLLSDRFSAERPKGSFSTLEIQRTEQGDSAMYLCAARQLNTEAFFGQGTRLTVV.